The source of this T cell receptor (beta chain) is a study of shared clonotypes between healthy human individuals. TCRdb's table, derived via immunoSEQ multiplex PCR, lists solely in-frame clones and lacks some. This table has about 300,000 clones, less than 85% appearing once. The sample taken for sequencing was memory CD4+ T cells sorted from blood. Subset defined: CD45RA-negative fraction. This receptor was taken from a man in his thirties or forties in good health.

Here the CDR3 DNA reads TGTGCCAGCAGCTCCGGCTGGGGCAATGAGCAGTTCTTC. Translated, it gives CASSSGWGNEQFF. This rearrangement joins TRBV5-4 to TRBJ2-1; D ambiguous. CDR3 length: 13 amino acids. The V end was cut by 3 bases, the J end by 6 bases, with 10 bases between. Germline V lookup: CDR1 SGHNT, CDR2 YYREEE (reference sequence).